The 5 T cell receptor beta chains given below trace back to one sample, sequenced in a study of shared clonotypes between healthy human individuals. Repertoires were generated with immunoSEQ multiplex PCR, while TCRdb's copy carries only in-frame clones and drops some. The data contain around 480,000 clones, almost 80% of them singletons. Sequences were obtained from PBMCs. These receptors were taken from a woman aged 40 to 49 in good health. Some clones in this sample may be carry-over from other donors' samples.

As for this clone: The sample carries other DNA sequences with the same CDR3. V and J are TRBV5-1 and TRBJ2-7; TRBD1 matches 9 bases. The germline CDR1 and CDR2 sequences are SGHRS and YFSETQ. This CDR3 spans 14 amino acids. V dropped 4 bases and J dropped 4; count of bases not matched to a gene: 6. As DNA, the CDR3 is TGCGCCAGCAGCCCGAGGGACAGGGCTTACGAGCAGTACTTC. Translation: CASSPRDRAYEQYF. Based on the CDR3 plus reference TRBV5-1 and TRBJ2-7, the full variable domain is KAGVTQTPRYLIKTRGQQVTLSCSPISGHRSVSWYQQTPGQGLQFLFEYFSETQRNKGNFPGRFSGRQFSNSRSEMNVSTLELGDSALYLCASSPRDRAYEQYFGPGTRLTVT.

The chain has TRBV10-3 and TRBJ2-2; 8 nucleotides line up with TRBD2. Per germline, CDR1 ENHRY and CDR2 SYGVKD. Trimming removed 6 bases from V and 0 bases from J; junction bases left unmatched: 0. The CDR3 runs 14 residues. Written as DNA, the CDR3 is TGTGCCATCAGCGGGGGGGCGAACACCGGGGAGCTGTTTTTT. Translating gives CAISGGANTGELFF.

The rearrangement uses TRBV2 and TRBJ2-7; D possibly uses TRBD1 or TRBD2 (6 bases each). CDR3 size: 14 residues. Germline CDR1 reads SNHLY; CDR2 reads FYNNEI. Trimming stripped 3 bases from V and 7 bases from J, with 16 bases between. For the CDR3, the DNA is TGTGCCAGCAGTGATCGGGACATGGGACTGGAGCAGTACTTC. This sequence encodes CASSDRDMGLEQYF.

There are a few counts of this clone. J is TRBJ2-3 and V is TRBV7-9; perhaps TRBD2 as D (5 bases). Deletions cut 5 bases from V and 3 bases from J, with 15 bases between. Germline values: CDR1 SEHNR, CDR2 FQNEAQ (reference sequence). This CDR3 comprises 15 residues. The DNA of the CDR3 is TGTGCCAGCAGCCGTGGGAGTCCGGGGACAGATACGCAGTATTTT. Its protein is CASSRGSPGTDTQYF. Drawing the rest from reference TRBV7-9 and TRBJ2-3, the complete variable domain is DTGVSQNPRHKITKRGQNVTFRCDPISEHNRLYWYRQTLGQGPEFLTYFQNEAQLEKSRLLSDRFSAERPKGSFSTLEIQRTEQGDSAMYLCASSRGSPGTDTQYFGPGTRLTVL.

V is TRBV10-3 and J is TRBJ2-7; a possible D gene is TRBD1 (5 bases). This CDR3 is built from 14 residues. From germline, CDR1 is ENHRY and CDR2 SYGVKD. V gave up 8 bases and J gave up 5 bases, with 19 bases separating them. The CDR3 loop reads CAIGLDRLNNEQYF. The DNA of the CDR3 is TGTGCCATCGGCCTAGACAGACTTAATAACGAGCAGTACTTC.